This TCR beta chain is from a study of T cell changes during pregnancy in multiple sclerosis. The V and J ends lost 3 bases and 2 bases respectively, with 14 bases between them. The CDR3 sequence is 16 residues long. Germline CDR1 reads MDHEN; CDR2 reads SYDVKM. Clones were read by immunoSEQ multiplex PCR, and TCRdb kept only the in-frame ones, dropping some. The top ten clones hold 0.44% of a sample with fewer than 150,000 clones, 90% to 98% of them seen once. V gene TRBV28 combines with J gene TRBJ1-5; perhaps TRBD1 as D (5 bases). Specimen: peripheral blood, collected after pregnancy. This receptor was identified in a female donor with multiple sclerosis, enrolled in a pregnancy study. Written as DNA, the CDR3 is TGTGCCAGCAGTTTGGCCCGGGGGGTAGGCAATCAGCCCCAGCATTTT. This codes for CASSLARGVGNQPQHF. Looking up the rest from reference TRBV28 and TRBJ1-5 gives the full variable domain: DVKVTQSSRYLVKRTGEKVFLECVQDMDHENMFWYRQDPGLGLRLIYFSYDVKMKEKGDIPEGYSVSREKKERFSLILESASTNQTSMYLCASSLARGVGNQPQHFGDGTRLSIL.